Following are 25 T cell receptor beta chains from one sample sequenced in a study of a mutant IDH1 vaccine in newly diagnosed glioma. Produced via immunoSEQ multiplex PCR; TCRdb's table is partial and in-frame only. The profile shows some 30,000 clones, around 89% of them singletons. These receptors' targets are unknown. The sample's time point: week 23, last vaccination. The study gave 300 ug of mutant IDH1 20-mer peptide per vaccine dose, with topical imiquimod. Sequencing used PBMCs, obtained from a glioma patient whose treatment included an IDH1 peptide vaccine. These receptors all stem from a man in his forties with glioma.

The rearrangement uses TRBV10-2 and TRBJ2-2; D not resolved. CDR1 and CDR2 from the germline V gene are WSHSY and SAAADI. The ends were cut back, 2 bases at V and 0 bases at J, with 10 bases in the middle. This CDR3 contains 16 residues. Here the CDR3 reads CASSEHPPANTGELFF. CDR3 bases: TGCGCCAGCAGTGAGCACCCCCCAGCGAACACCGGGGAGCTGTTTTTT.

The chain links TRBV5-6 to TRBJ1-2, with unresolved D. CDR3 size: 13 residues. Trimming shortened V by 0 bases and J by 7 bases, and 10 bases separated the two germline ends. Germline V gives CDR1 SGHDT, CDR2 YYEEEE. This CDR3 is CASSLGYGLGYTF. In DNA form, the CDR3 reads TGTGCCAGCAGCTTGGGGTATGGGCTTGGCTACACCTTC.

This clone was observed a few times. The chain uses TRBV28 and TRBJ1-1, with D hard to call. This CDR3 has 13 amino acids. V lost 1 base to trimming and J lost 9 bases, with 12 bases between them. In germline, CDR1 is MDHEN, CDR2 SYDVKM. The CDR3 nucleotides are TGTGCCAGCAGTTTATCTTTCGGGAGAAAAGCTTTCTTT. Translated, it gives CASSLSFGRKAFF.

The chain uses TRBV6-1 and TRBJ2-5; D remains unclear. CDR1 MNHNS and CDR2 SASEGT come from the germline V gene. Trimming took off 9 bases at V and 1 base at J, with 12 bases between the two ends. This CDR3 spans 13 amino acids. DNA of the CDR3: TGTGCCAGTGGCCTTTCTCGCCAAGAGACCCAGTACTTC. Translation: CASGLSRQETQYF.

The chain uses TRBV2 and TRBJ2-5; possibly TRBD1 for D (6 bases). Germline-derived CDR1 and CDR2 are SNHLY and FYNNEI. This CDR3 contains 14 residues. V gave up 6 bases and J gave up 2 bases, with 13 bases separating them. The CDR3 nucleotides are TGTGCCAGCAGGCTGACAGGACAGCAAGAGACCCAGTACTTC. It specifies CASRLTGQQETQYF.

The CDR3 loop is CASSYSSPQPQHF. DNA of the CDR3: TGTGCCAGCAGTTACTCATCCCCTCAGCCCCAGCATTTT. This rearrangement joins TRBV6-6 to TRBJ1-5; D is undetermined. The CDR3 extends over 13 amino acids. V was cut by 0 bases and J by 6 bases, with 6 bases left in between. The germline V gene encodes CDR1 MNHNY and CDR2 SVGAGI (reference sequence).

The rearrangement uses TRBV4-2 and TRBJ1-2; maybe TRBD1 (5 bases). V was shortened by 3 bases and J by 0 bases, with 14 bases between the two germline ends. Germline CDR1 and CDR2: LGHNA and YNFKEQ. The CDR3 covers 16 residues. The CDR3 sequence is CASSHADSDPNYGYTF. CDR3 in DNA: TGTGCCAGCAGCCACGCTGACAGCGATCCTAACTATGGCTACACCTTC.

This chain connects TRBV27 to TRBJ2-2; D not certain. This CDR3 has 16 residues. Germline values: CDR1 MNHEY, CDR2 SMNVEV (reference sequence). Between the trimmed V and J ends, which lost 4 bases and 0 bases, there was a span of 12 bases. This chain's CDR3 is CASSSLTFANTGELFF. For the CDR3, the DNA is TGTGCCAGCAGTTCCCTAACCTTCGCGAACACCGGGGAGCTGTTTTTT.

V is TRBV7-8 and J is TRBJ2-7; D might be TRBD1 (6 bases). The CDR3 consists of 13 residues. Germline-derived CDR1 and CDR2 are SGHVS and FQNEAQ. V was pared by 1 base and J by 6 bases, with 10 bases between. This CDR3 reads CASSLDRDREQYF. The CDR3 DNA follows: TGTGCCAGCAGCTTAGACAGGGACCGCGAGCAGTACTTC.

The V gene is TRBV6-5, the J gene TRBJ2-6; D gene uncertain. The V end was cut by 0 bases, the J end by 0 bases, with 3 bases between. The germline CDR1 and CDR2 sequences are MNHEY and SVGAGI. This CDR3 spans 15 amino acids. The CDR3 DNA sequence: TGTGCCAGCAGTTACTCGGGCTCTGGGGCCAACGTCCTGACTTTC. Translation: CASSYSGSGANVLTF.

This chain joins TRBV11-2 and TRBJ2-7; 10 bases fit TRBD1. Trimming removed 6 bases from V and 2 bases from J; junction bases left unmatched: 4. There are 14 residues in the CDR3. Germline lookup yields CDR1 SGHAT and CDR2 FQNNGV. The CDR3 is CASSPGTGAYEQYF. The DNA for the CDR3 is TGTGCCAGCAGTCCCGGGACAGGGGCCTACGAGCAGTACTTC.

This clone is medium-sized. The chain is built from TRBV25-1 and TRBJ1-2, with D maybe TRBD1 (5 bases). CDR3 size: 13 residues. The V gene's germline CDR1 is MGHDK and CDR2 SYGVNS. V lost 3 bases, J lost 10 bases, and 15 bases lay in between. Written as DNA, the CDR3 is TGTGCCAGCAGTGAGGCAGGGCTAATAGACTACACCTTC. It codes for CASSEAGLIDYTF.

J is TRBJ1-5 and V is TRBV6-1; D unclear. The V gene's germline CDR1 is MNHNS and CDR2 SASEGT. The CDR3 contains 14 residues. V was cut by 8 bases and J by 5 bases, with 16 bases left in between. CDR3 region: CASLPGSSDQPQHF. CDR3 DNA sequence: TGTGCCAGCCTACCAGGAAGTTCAGATCAGCCCCAGCATTTT.

CDR3 amino acids: CASSLYMENYGYTF. The CDR3 region has the DNA TGCGCCAGCAGCCTTTACATGGAGAACTATGGCTACACCTTC. The chain joins TRBV5-1 to TRBJ1-2; unclear D gene. The V and J ends lost 4 bases and 2 bases respectively, with 12 bases between them. Germline V gene data show CDR1 as SGHRS and CDR2 as YFSETQ. The CDR3 extends over 14 amino acids. Full variable domain (rest looked up from reference TRBV5-1 and TRBJ1-2): KAGVTQTPRYLIKTRGQQVTLSCSPISGHRSVSWYQQTPGQGLQFLFEYFSETQRNKGNFPGRFSGRQFSNSRSEMNVSTLELGDSALYLCASSLYMENYGYTFGSGTRLTVV.

The chain recombines TRBV2 with TRBJ1-1, with D hard to call. CDR1 and CDR2 from the germline V gene are SNHLY and FYNNEI. V was shortened by 6 bases and J by 6 bases, with 17 bases between the two germline ends. This CDR3 has 14 amino acids. CDR3 in amino acids: CASRFQEGGPEAFF. In DNA, the CDR3 is TGTGCCAGCAGGTTTCAGGAGGGCGGCCCTGAAGCTTTCTTT.

J is TRBJ2-2 and V is TRBV19; D is undetermined. Trimming removed 3 bases at V and 0 bases at J, with 11 bases between. Looked up from germline, CDR1 is LNHDA and CDR2 is SQIVND (reference sequence). The CDR3 runs to 16 residues. The CDR3 DNA follows: TGTGCCAGTAGTATCCCCGGGCCCGCGAACACCGGGGAGCTGTTTTTT. Amino acids: CASSIPGPANTGELFF.

There are a few counts of this clone. The rearrangement uses TRBV30 and TRBJ2-3; TRBD2 agrees at 13 bases. CDR1 is GTSNPN and CDR2 is SVGIG in the germline V gene (reference sequence). The CDR3 totals 18 residues. V was clipped by 0 bases and J by 5 bases; unmatched bases: 11. CDR3 in amino acids: CAWSVRRTSGGAVDTQYF. DNA for the CDR3: TGTGCCTGGAGTGTACGTAGAACTAGCGGGGGGGCCGTAGATACGCAGTATTTT.

V usage is TRBV23-1 and J usage is TRBJ2-5; D ambiguous. The closer fit of TRBJ2-7 to the DNA end suggests the J call may be wrong. TRBV23-1 is an ORF for which the function is uncertain. The CDR3 runs 9 residues. The CDR3 nucleotides are TGCGGTAGACCCTACGAGCAGTACTTC. The encoded protein is CGRPYEQYF.

The chain has TRBV6-5 and TRBJ2-7; D is unresolved. Looked up from germline, CDR1 is MNHEY and CDR2 is SVGAGI. Trimming shortened V by 4 bases and J by 2 bases, and 15 bases separated the two germline ends. This CDR3 is 15 amino acids long. CDR3 bases: TGTGCCAGCAGTTCCCCCTGGGGAACCACCTACGAGCAGTACTTC. This sequence encodes CASSSPWGTTYEQYF.

Only a few counts were recorded for this clone. The V and J genes are TRBV6-5 and TRBJ1-4; no firm D call. Germline V gene data show CDR1 as MNHEY and CDR2 as SVGAGI. The length of the CDR3 is 14 residues. Trimming removed 6 bases at V and 2 bases at J, with 10 bases between. CDR3 region: CASSRGWTNEKLFF. Here the CDR3 DNA reads TGTGCCAGCAGCCGCGGATGGACTAATGAAAAACTGTTTTTT.

CDR3 residues: CASRRDREEETQYF. In nucleotides, the CDR3 is TGTGCCAGCAGGCGGGACAGGGAGGAGGAGACCCAGTACTTC. This chain connects TRBV25-1 to TRBJ2-5; 9 bases are shared with TRBD1. This CDR3 spans 14 amino acids. V shed 6 bases, J shed 5 bases, and the junction held 7 bases outside the gene matches. Germline values: CDR1 MGHDK, CDR2 SYGVNS.

V gene TRBV9 combines with J gene TRBJ2-1; 12 bases agree with TRBD2. CDR1 SGDLS and CDR2 YYNGEE come from the germline V gene. The CDR3 is 15 amino acids. With V trimmed by 0 bases and J by 7 bases, 2 bases remained unmatched. CDR3 in amino acids: CASSVGTSGKNEQFF. CDR3 coding DNA: TGTGCCAGCAGCGTAGGGACTAGCGGGAAGAATGAGCAGTTCTTC.

This rearrangement joins TRBV13 to TRBJ2-7; D unclear. Germline CDR1 is PRHDT and CDR2 is FYEKMQ (reference sequence). Trimming stripped 1 base from V and 3 bases from J, with 10 bases between. This CDR3 has 14 residues. CDR3 loop: CASSLEARIYEQYF. CDR3 nucleotides: TGTGCCAGCAGCTTAGAGGCCAGAATCTACGAGCAGTACTTC.

The chain carries TRBV27 and TRBJ1-5; 7 positions match TRBD1. V was pared by 8 bases and J by 2 bases, with 6 bases of the junction left unmatched. CDR1 is MNHEY, CDR2 SMNVEV, per germline (reference sequence). The CDR3 loop spans 14 amino acids. The CDR3 DNA sequence: TGTGCCAGCCGAAGGGGACAGCGCAATCAGCCCCAGCATTTT. The encoded protein is CASRRGQRNQPQHF.

The rearrangement uses TRBV5-4 and TRBJ1-1, with D perhaps TRBD1 (6 bases). Trimming shortened V by 7 bases and J by 0 bases, and 10 bases separated the two germline ends. Germline V lookup: CDR1 SGHNT, CDR2 YYREEE (reference sequence). This CDR3 comprises 13 residues. The CDR3 bases are TGTGCCAGCGGGCAGGGGTTGAACACTGAAGCTTTCTTT. As protein: CASGQGLNTEAFF. The full variable domain, completed using reference TRBV5-4 and TRBJ1-1, is ETGVTQSPTHLIKTRGQQVTLRCSSQSGHNTVSWYQQALGQGPQFIFQYYREEENGRGNFPPRFSGLQFPNYSSELNVNALELDDSALYLCASGQGLNTEAFFGQGTRLTVV.